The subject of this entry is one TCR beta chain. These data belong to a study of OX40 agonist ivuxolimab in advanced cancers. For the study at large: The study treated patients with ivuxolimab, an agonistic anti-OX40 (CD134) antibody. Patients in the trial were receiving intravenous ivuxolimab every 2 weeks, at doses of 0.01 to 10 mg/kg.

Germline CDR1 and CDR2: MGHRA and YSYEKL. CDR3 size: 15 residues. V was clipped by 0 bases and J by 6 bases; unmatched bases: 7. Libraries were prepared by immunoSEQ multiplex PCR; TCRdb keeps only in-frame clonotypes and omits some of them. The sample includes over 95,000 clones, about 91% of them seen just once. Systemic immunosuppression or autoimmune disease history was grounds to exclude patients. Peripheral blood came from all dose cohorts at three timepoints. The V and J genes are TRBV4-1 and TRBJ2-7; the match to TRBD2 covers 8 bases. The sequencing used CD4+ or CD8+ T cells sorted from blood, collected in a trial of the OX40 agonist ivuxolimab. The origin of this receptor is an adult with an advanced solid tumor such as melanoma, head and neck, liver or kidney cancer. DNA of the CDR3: TGCGCCAGCAGCCAAGATGCCGGGACTAGAGGCGAGCAGTACTTC. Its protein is CASSQDAGTRGEQYF.